This T cell receptor (beta chain) emerged from a study of blood T cell repertoires in COVID-19 (dated by TCRdb to about 2020). Concerning the study at large: Samples from collaborators originated in the United States, Italy and Spain and spanned both the acute and convalescent phases of COVID-19. The prospective study material was composed of cDNA or gDNA derived from T cells, B-cell-depleted T cells, or PBMCs. Deeply sampled blood TCRbeta repertoires from subjects exposed to, actively infected with, or recovered from COVID-19 were included in the dataset. The repertoires were released in a freely available public database meant as a resource for research on the immune response to SARS-CoV-2. Samples were obtained from the ongoing ImmuneRACE study (first 160 participants) and from over 1,000 subjects provided by 6 global collaborators. Sample metadata almost always included a de-identified subject ID, COVID-19 status, age in years and sex. Where HLA class I and class II types were available, the types were taken from metadata supplied by the sample provider, not from assay-based typing. The research as a whole found: The quantity of clinical and demographic metadata differed by source and by participant and was supplied without curation.

For this clone: Its antigen has not been determined. The input lacks base qualities; no much larger clone sits a single base away.

Trimming costs V 4 bases and J 4 bases, and their ends lie 13 bases apart. Reading the germline V gene gives CDR1 MNHGY and CDR2 SVAAGI. The cysteine opens and the phenylalanine closes a CDR3 of 14 amino acids. This entry keeps only the CDR3 DNA: 42 bases, framed from base 1. In the prospective study, participants were roughly 18 to 95 years old, resided in around 25 geographic areas of the United States, and were enrolled through a virtual design. In the prospective study, cohorts were assigned on the basis of participant-reported clinical history obtained from a screening survey and a study questionnaire. ImmuneRACE Cohort 3 recovered participants were defined by two consecutive negative NP/OP PCR tests, healthcare professional clearance, or symptom resolution. Each participant in the prospective study had whole blood, serum and a nasopharyngeal or oropharyngeal swab collected by mobile phlebotomists. Participants in the prospective study had the option to provide additional blood draws and questionnaires over a roughly 2-month period. Before DNA extraction, blood samples from the prospective study were shipped at room temperature or frozen.

TCRbeta CDR3 regions were amplified from genomic DNA by means of the immunoSEQ Assay, a bias-controlled multiplex PCR. In the original analysis: The number of nucleated cells in each sample was estimated by amplification of reference gene primers within the assay. Sequence reads were collapsed and filtered to measure the absolute abundance of every unique TCRbeta CDR3 rearrangement. For each sample, productive Simpson clonality was calculated as the square root of Simpson's diversity index over productive rearrangements. TCRdb obtained this table from immuneACCESS and retained in-frame rearrangements with V and J assigned. These tables miss some clones; where compared with another copy, unresolved V genes account for less than half of the shortfall, and the remainder is unexplained. Clonal size and the V and J genes are those of that table, whereas D and trimming came from the DNA. Present in this sample are over 120,000 clones, roughly 75% of which were seen just once. Around 5.5% of the sample comes from the top ten.

This sequence uses TRBV6-9 and TRBJ1-2; possibly the D gene is TRBD1, per 5 matching bases. The specimen was PBMCs or T cells enriched from blood (not recorded which). The sequence came from a woman aged 45-65 years who had recovered from COVID-19. CDR3 protein: CASSCGQGSYGYTF. The DNA reads as follows: TGTGCCAGCAGTTGCGGCCAGGGATCCTATGGCTACACCTTC.